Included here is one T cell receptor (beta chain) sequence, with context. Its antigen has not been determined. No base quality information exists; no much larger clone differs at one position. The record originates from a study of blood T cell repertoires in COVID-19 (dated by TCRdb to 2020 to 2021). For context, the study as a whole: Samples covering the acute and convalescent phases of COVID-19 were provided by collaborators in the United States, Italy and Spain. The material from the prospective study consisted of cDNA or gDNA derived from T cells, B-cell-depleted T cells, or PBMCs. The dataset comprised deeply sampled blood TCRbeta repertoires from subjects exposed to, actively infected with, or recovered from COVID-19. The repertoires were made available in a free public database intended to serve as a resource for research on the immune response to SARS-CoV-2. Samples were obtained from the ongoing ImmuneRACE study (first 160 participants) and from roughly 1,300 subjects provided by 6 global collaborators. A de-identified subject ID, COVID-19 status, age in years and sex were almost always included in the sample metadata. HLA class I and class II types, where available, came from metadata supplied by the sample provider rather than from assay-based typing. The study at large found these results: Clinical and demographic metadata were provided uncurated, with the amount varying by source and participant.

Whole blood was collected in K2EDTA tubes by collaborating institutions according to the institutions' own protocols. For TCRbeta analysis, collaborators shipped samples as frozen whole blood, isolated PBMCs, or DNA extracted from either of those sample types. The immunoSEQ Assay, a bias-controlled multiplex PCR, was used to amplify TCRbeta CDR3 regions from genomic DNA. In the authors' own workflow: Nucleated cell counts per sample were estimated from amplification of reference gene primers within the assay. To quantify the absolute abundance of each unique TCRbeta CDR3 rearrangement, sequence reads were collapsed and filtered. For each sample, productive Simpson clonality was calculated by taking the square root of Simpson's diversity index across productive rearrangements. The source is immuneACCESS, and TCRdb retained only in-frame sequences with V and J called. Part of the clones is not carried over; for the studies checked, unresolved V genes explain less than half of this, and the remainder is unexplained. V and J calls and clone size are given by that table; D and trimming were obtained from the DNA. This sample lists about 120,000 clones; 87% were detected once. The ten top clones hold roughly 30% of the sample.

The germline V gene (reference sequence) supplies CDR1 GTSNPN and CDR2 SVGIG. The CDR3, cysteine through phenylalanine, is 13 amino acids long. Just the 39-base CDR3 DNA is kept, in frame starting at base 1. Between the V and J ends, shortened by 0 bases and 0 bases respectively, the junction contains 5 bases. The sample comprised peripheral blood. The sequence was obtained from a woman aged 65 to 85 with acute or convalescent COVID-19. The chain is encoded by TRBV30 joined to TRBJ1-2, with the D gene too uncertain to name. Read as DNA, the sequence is TGTGCCTGGAGTGTACTGACTAACTATGGCTACACCTTC. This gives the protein CAWSVLTNYGYTF.